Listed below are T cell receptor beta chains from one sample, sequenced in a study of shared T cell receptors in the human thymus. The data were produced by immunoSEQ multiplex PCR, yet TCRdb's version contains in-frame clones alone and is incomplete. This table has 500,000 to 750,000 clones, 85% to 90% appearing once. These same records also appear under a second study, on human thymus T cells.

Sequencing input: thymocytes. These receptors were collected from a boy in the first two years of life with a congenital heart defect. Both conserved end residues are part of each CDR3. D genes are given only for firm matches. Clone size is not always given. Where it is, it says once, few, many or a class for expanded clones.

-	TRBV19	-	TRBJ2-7	CASSIVGGYEQYF	TGTGCCAGTAGTATAGTAGGCGGGTACGAGCAGTACTTC
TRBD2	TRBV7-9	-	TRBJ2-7	CASSLSGSGPYEQYF	TGTGCCAGCAGCCTTAGCGGGAGCGGGCCCTACGAGCAGTACTTC
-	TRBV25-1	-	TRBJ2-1	CASKSQNEQFF	TGTGCCAGCAAGTCCCAGAATGAGCAGTTCTTC
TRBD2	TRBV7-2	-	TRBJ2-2	CASSLGSGWEGGELFF	TGTGCCAGCAGCTTAGGTAGCGGGTGGGAAGGAGGGGAGCTGTTTTTT
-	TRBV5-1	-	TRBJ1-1	CASSLGGGTEAFF	TGCGCCAGCAGCTTGGGGGGGGGAACTGAAGCTTTCTTT
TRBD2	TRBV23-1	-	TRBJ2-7	CASSQSPMTSTAYEQYF	TGCGCCAGCAGTCAATCCCCCATGACTAGCACGGCCTACGAGCAGTACTTC
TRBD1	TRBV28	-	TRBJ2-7	CASTLGGPYEQYF	TGTGCCAGCACCCTAGGGGGCCCCTACGAGCAGTACTTC
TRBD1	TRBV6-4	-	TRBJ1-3	CASSGTGENTIYF	TGTGCCAGCAGTGGGACAGGGGAGAACACCATATATTTT
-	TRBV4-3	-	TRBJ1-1	CASSRAGLNTEAFF	TGCGCCAGCAGCCGGGCGGGCCTGAACACTGAAGCTTTCTTT
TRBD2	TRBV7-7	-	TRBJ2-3	CASSPLAGQSTDTQYF	TGTGCTAGCAGCCCCTTAGCGGGCCAGAGCACAGATACGCAGTATTTT
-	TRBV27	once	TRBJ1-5	CASSTIPPNQPQHF	TGTGCCAGCAGTACAATACCCCCCAATCAGCCCCAGCATTTT
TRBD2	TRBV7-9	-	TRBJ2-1	CASSPGPGLAASYNEQFF	TGTGCCAGCAGCCCAGGCCCGGGACTAGCGGCCTCCTACAATGAGCAGTTCTTC
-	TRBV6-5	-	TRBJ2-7	CASTIFGGGGAEQYF	TGTGCCAGCACTATATTTGGGGGAGGGGGGGCCGAGCAGTACTTC
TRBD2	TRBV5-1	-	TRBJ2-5	CASSLRASGKGVQETQYF	TGCGCCAGCAGCTTGAGGGCTAGCGGGAAAGGGGTACAAGAGACCCAGTACTTC
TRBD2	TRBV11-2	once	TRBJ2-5	CASSYPIAGGTQETQYF	TGTGCCAGCAGCTACCCTATAGCGGGAGGTACCCAAGAGACCCAGTACTTC
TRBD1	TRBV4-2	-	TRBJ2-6	CASSQVSYSGQGISGANVLTF	TGTGCCAGCAGCCAAGTTTCGTATTCGGGACAGGGGATCTCTGGGGCCAACGTCCTGACTTTC
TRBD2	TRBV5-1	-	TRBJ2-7	CTSSRTSSYEQYF	TGCACCAGCAGCCGGACTAGCTCCTACGAGCAGTACTTC
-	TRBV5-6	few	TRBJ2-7	CASSVDSRTYEQYF	TGTGCCAGCAGCGTGGACAGTCGTACCTACGAGCAGTACTTC
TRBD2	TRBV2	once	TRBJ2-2	CASSGGRGTGELFF	TGTGCCAGCAGTGGGGGGAGGGGTACCGGGGAGCTGTTTTTT
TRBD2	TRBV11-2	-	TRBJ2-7	CASSLEVSSGRSYEQYF	TGTGCCAGCAGCTTAGAGGTTTCTAGCGGGAGATCCTACGAGCAGTACTTC
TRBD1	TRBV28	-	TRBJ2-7	CASRAGTAYEQYF	TGTGCCAGCAGGGCTGGGACAGCCTACGAGCAGTACTTC
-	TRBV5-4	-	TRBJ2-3	CASSFGRAKRTDTQYF	TGTGCCAGCAGCTTTGGGCGGGCTAAAAGAACAGATACGCAGTATTTT
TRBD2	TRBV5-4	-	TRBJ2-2	CASSLAGAGGPDTGELFF	TGTGCCAGCAGCTTGGCGGGTGCGGGAGGGCCGGACACCGGGGAGCTGTTTTTT
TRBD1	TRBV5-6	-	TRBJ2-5	CASSHGQDQETQYF	TGTGCCAGCAGCCATGGACAGGACCAAGAGACCCAGTACTTC
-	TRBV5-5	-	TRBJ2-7	CASSFVGHEQYF	TGTGCCAGCAGCTTTGTGGGCCACGAGCAGTACTTC
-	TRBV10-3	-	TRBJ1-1	CAISESIAGRRNTEAFF	TGTGCCATCAGTGAGTCGATTGCCGGGAGGAGGAACACTGAAGCTTTCTTT
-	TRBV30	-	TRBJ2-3	CAWSAPTDTQYF	TGTGCCTGGAGTGCTCCTACAGATACGCAGTATTTT
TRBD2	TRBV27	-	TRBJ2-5	CASSLIAGGPGTQYF	TGTGCCAGCAGTTTAATCGCGGGAGGGCCGGGGACCCAGTACTTC
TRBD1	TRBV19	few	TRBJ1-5	CASSIRDRVNQPQHF	TGTGCCAGTAGTATTCGGGACAGGGTGAATCAGCCCCAGCATTTT
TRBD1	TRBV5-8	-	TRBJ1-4	CASTEQGVNEKLFF	TGTGCCAGCACCGAACAGGGGGTTAATGAAAAACTGTTTTTT
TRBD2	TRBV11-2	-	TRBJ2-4	CASSLGDGRAKNIQYF	TGTGCCAGCAGCTTAGGAGACGGGAGGGCCAAAAACATTCAGTACTTC
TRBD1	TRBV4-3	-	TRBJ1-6	CASSQDFRGLSSPLHF	TGCGCCAGCAGCCAAGATTTCAGGGGGCTTTCTTCACCCCTCCACTTT
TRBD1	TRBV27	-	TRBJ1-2	CASSLSLDRGPGYGYTF	TGTGCCAGCAGTTTATCGTTAGACAGGGGGCCTGGCTATGGCTACACCTTC
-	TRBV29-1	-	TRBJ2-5	CSQDRREGETQYF	TGCAGCCAAGACAGGCGTGAGGGGGAGACCCAGTACTTC
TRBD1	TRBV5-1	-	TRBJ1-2	CASSFGTGRNYGYTF	TGCGCCAGCAGCTTTGGGACAGGCAGAAACTATGGCTACACCTTC
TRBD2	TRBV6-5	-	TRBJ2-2	CASYGRATGELFF	TGTGCCAGCTACGGGAGGGCCACCGGGGAGCTGTTTTTT
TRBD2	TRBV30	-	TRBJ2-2	CAWSPLSSSGRAENGELFF	TGTGCCTGGAGTCCGCTCTCCTCTAGCGGGAGGGCCGAGAACGGGGAGCTGTTTTTT
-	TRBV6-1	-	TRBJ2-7	CASKGHTYEQYF	TGTGCCAGCAAGGGACACACCTACGAGCAGTACTTC
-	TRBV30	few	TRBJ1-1	CANSGESGLAEAFF	TGTGCTAATTCAGGGGAGTCGGGCCTGGCTGAAGCTTTCTTT
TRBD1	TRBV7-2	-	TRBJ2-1	CASSLKGTGALPYNEQFF	TGTGCCAGCAGCTTAAAGGGGACAGGGGCACTCCCCTACAATGAGCAGTTCTTC
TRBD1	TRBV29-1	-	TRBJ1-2	CSVGGQGVYGYTF	TGCAGCGTTGGAGGACAGGGTGTCTATGGCTACACCTTC
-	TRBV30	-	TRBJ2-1	CAWSDISDSSYNEQFF	TGTGCCTGGAGTGACATAAGCGACAGCTCCTACAATGAGCAGTTCTTC
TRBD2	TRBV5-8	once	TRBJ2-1	CASSPHWVAGGYNEQFF	TGTGCCAGCAGCCCCCACTGGGTAGCGGGAGGCTACAATGAGCAGTTCTTC
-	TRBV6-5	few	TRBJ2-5	CASSYSLSGKTQYF	TGTGCCAGCAGTTACTCTCTCTCGGGGAAGACCCAGTACTTC
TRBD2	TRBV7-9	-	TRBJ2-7	CASGAPTSGRYYEQYF	TGTGCCAGCGGAGCCCCTACTAGCGGGAGGTACTACGAGCAGTACTTC
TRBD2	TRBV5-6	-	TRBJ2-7	CASSLELAGVREQYF	TGTGCCAGCAGCTTGGAACTAGCGGGAGTTCGCGAGCAGTACTTC
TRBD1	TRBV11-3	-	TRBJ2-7	CASSVQGQGASHYEQYF	TGTGCCAGCAGCGTACAGGGACAGGGAGCATCTCACTACGAGCAGTACTTC
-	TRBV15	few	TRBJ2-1	CATSRQIGDYPGGDEQFF	TGTGCCACCAGCAGACAGATTGGCGACTATCCCGGCGGGGATGAGCAGTTCTTC
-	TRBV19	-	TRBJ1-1	CASSLGGPLNTEAFF	TGTGCCAGTAGTTTGGGAGGGCCCTTGAACACTGAAGCTTTCTTT
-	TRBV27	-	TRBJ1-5	CASSPGLRINQPQHF	TGTGCCAGCAGCCCCGGACTTAGGATCAATCAGCCCCAGCATTTT
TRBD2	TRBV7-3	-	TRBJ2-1	CASRREGRGNEQFF	TGTGCCAGCCGGCGGGAGGGCCGGGGCAATGAGCAGTTCTTC